Presented here are 19 T cell receptor beta chains from one specimen sequenced in a study of regulatory T cells in long-lasting Graves disease. Construction of TCR beta libraries relied on iRepertoire HTBI primers and on Arm-PCR targeting CDR3 regions. TCRdb reprocessed the multiplex PCR reads with MiXCR, giving one entry per CDR3 protein. In the table there are about 350,000 distinct CDR3 sequences, about 16% of which are singletons. Time point specified: newly diagnosed GD, antithyroid drugs for less than 3 months. From PBMCs, RNA was extracted and then used to make the TCR library. These same records also appear under a second study, on T cells in Graves' hyperthyroidism and ophthalmopathy.

This material consisted of peripheral blood mononuclear cells (PBMCs), taken at new diagnosis, from a patient treated with antithyroid drugs. Every receptor here comes from a woman aged 18-29 years with Graves disease.

In its sample, this clonotype was seen many times. The chain is built from TRBV28 and TRBJ2-5; D tentatively reads TRBD1 or TRBD2 (5 bases each). V gave up 5 bases and J gave up 2 bases, with 15 bases separating them. Germline V CDR1 and CDR2: MDHEN, SYDVKM. This CDR3 has 15 residues. The DNA for the CDR3 is TGTGCCAGCAGTGGGGCAGGGAGCTCTCAAGAGACCCAGTACTTC. Translated: CASSGAGSSQETQYF.

This chain joins TRBV11-2 and TRBJ2-6; TRBD1 might be the D (5 bases). The germline V gene has CDR1 SGHAT and CDR2 FQNNGV. The ends were cut back, 5 bases at V and 2 bases at J, with 22 bases in the middle. The CDR3 sequence is 19 residues long. CDR3 sequence reads: CASSPRTNQEVAGANVLTF. CDR3 nucleotide sequence: TGTGCCAGCAGCCCCAGGACAAATCAAGAAGTGGCTGGGGCCAACGTCCTGACTTTC.

At least ten counts were recorded for this clonotype. This chain links TRBV5-1 with TRBJ2-2, with D tentatively TRBD1 (5 bases). V shed 0 bases and J shed 8 bases, with 11 bases lying between them. The length of the CDR3 is 14 residues. The germline CDR1 and CDR2 sequences are SGHRS and YFSETQ. The CDR3 nucleotides are TGCGCCAGCAGCTTGGAACAGGTTGGGGGGGAGCTGTTTTTT. Protein: CASSLEQVGGELFF.

To note about this clonotype: A much larger clone differs by one base, so this may be a read error. The rearrangement joins TRBV5-6 to TRBJ2-7, with 12 bases fitting TRBD2. CDR3 size: 16 residues. The trim removed 6 bases at V and 3 bases at J, leaving 10 bases unmatched. Germline V gene lookup returns CDR1 SGHDT and CDR2 YYEEEE. The CDR3 spells CASNIVTSGSFYEQYF. For the CDR3, the DNA is TGTGCCAGCAACATTGTGACTAGCGGGAGTTTCTACGAGCAGTACTTC.

This clonotype was found a few times. The V call is TRBV10-2, the J call TRBJ2-7, with a weak D call TRBD2 (5 bases). The CDR3 is 16 residues long. Per germline, CDR1 WSHSY and CDR2 SAAADI. The germline V and J ends were trimmed by 6 bases and 2 bases, with 20 bases remaining between them. The CDR3 DNA follows: TGCGCCAGCAGCCAGGCTCGGGGAGTAATAGCCTACGAGCAGTACTTC. It yields the protein CASSQARGVIAYEQYF.

This clonotype was found many times. This chain connects TRBV28 to TRBJ2-1; 12 positions match TRBD2. The CDR3 length is 15 residues. Trimming at V came to 4 bases and at J to 4 bases, leaving 2 bases not matched to a gene. CDR1 and CDR2 from the germline V gene are MDHEN and SYDVKM. This chain's CDR3 is CASSSTSGGYNEQFF. The CDR3, as DNA: TGTGCCAGCAGTTCAACTAGCGGGGGGTACAATGAGCAGTTCTTC.

There are many counts of this clonotype. The chain links TRBV12-3 or TRBV12-4 to TRBJ1-6; D gene unclear. The CDR3 is made up of 12 amino acids. Trimming stripped 4 bases from V and 5 bases from J, with 3 bases between. The CDR3 bases are TGTGCCAGCAGTTCCAATAATTCACCCCTCCACTTT. Protein sequence: CASSSNNSPLHF.

The table lists this clonotype with a few counts. The chain is built from TRBV27 and TRBJ1-5; a weak D match, TRBD1 (5 bases). The V gene lost 6 bases and the J gene lost 0 bases, with 9 bases spanning the gap. Germline CDR1 reads MNHEY; CDR2 reads SMNVEV (reference sequence). The CDR3 is 14 residues long. CDR3 DNA sequence: TGTGCCAGCAGGACAGAGAATAGCAATCAGCCCCAGCATTTT. Its protein product is CASRTENSNQPQHF.

This clonotype appeared many times. This chain links TRBV30 with TRBJ2-3, with D tentatively TRBD1 (5 bases). The ends were cut back, 1 base at V and 4 bases at J, with 15 bases in the middle. CDR1 and CDR2 (germline): GTSNPN, SVGIG (reference sequence). This CDR3 comprises 15 residues. CDR3 loop: CAWSENQGWADTQYF. The CDR3 nucleotides are TGTGCCTGGAGTGAAAACCAGGGTTGGGCAGATACGCAGTATTTT.

The chain has TRBV14 and TRBJ2-3, with a possible D match to TRBD2 (5 bases). The CDR3 is 14 amino acids. With 2 bases removed from V and 4 bases from J, the gap between germline ends came to 10 bases. Germline values: CDR1 SGHDN, CDR2 FVKESK. CDR3 region: CASSQPGTPDTQYF. In DNA, the CDR3 is TGTGCCAGCAGCCAACCGGGAACCCCAGATACGCAGTATTTT.

J is TRBJ2-6 and V is TRBV15; 7 bases are shared with TRBD1. There are 15 residues in the CDR3. From germline, CDR1 is LNHNV and CDR2 YYDKDF (reference sequence). Trimming removed 3 bases from V and 9 bases from J; junction bases left unmatched: 8. CDR3 loop: CATSRGTEYYNVLTF. In nucleotides, the CDR3 is TGTGCCACCAGCAGGGGGACAGAATATTACAACGTCCTGACTTTC.

This clonotype was detected only a few times. The J gene is TRBJ1-5, the V gene TRBV9, with D perhaps TRBD1 (5 bases). This CDR3 comprises 15 residues. Trimming left V 0 bases short and J 0 bases short, with 7 bases between. Per germline, CDR1 SGDLS and CDR2 YYNGEE. CDR3 loop: CASSVGGTSNQPQHF. CDR3 DNA: TGTGCCAGCAGCGTAGGAGGGACTAGCAATCAGCCCCAGCATTTT.

This clonotype was found many times. The genes are TRBV6-1 and TRBJ1-1; D gene uncertain. The CDR3 contains 11 residues. Germline V CDR1 and CDR2: MNHNS, SASEGT. The V end lost 8 bases, the J end lost 5 bases, and 9 bases lay between the germline ends. The CDR3 DNA follows: TGTGCCAGCCCCGGCGGTACTGAAGCTTTCTTT. It is translated as CASPGGTEAFF.

The sample holds many counts of this clonotype. The chain is built from TRBV6-5 and TRBJ1-1; D not certain. The V gene lost 4 bases and the J gene lost 0 bases, with 9 bases spanning the gap. Germline V gene lookup returns CDR1 MNHEY and CDR2 SVGAGI. This CDR3 is 14 amino acids long. The CDR3 loop is CASSFWQMNTEAFF. The CDR3 bases are TGTGCCAGCAGTTTTTGGCAGATGAACACTGAAGCTTTCTTT.

This clonotype was counted ten times or more. The V and J genes are TRBV6-2 or TRBV6-3 and TRBJ2-7; D is perhaps TRBD1 (5 bases). The CDR3 totals 15 residues. V shed 5 bases and J shed 3 bases, with 17 bases lying between them. Germline V gene sequence: CDR1 MNHEY, CDR2 SVGEGT. CDR3 sequence (DNA): TGTGCCAGCAGTGAAAGTGGACATCGAAACTACGAGCAGTACTTC. The encoded protein is CASSESGHRNYEQYF.

This clonotype was counted at least ten times. The rearrangement links TRBV20-1 to TRBJ2-3; D is ambiguous. V lost 4 bases and J lost 7, with 18 bases in between. The germline gives CDR1 DFQATT, CDR2 SNEGSKA (reference sequence). This CDR3 contains 14 residues. The CDR3 sequence: CSATPGWGGNTQYF. CDR3 nucleotides: TGCAGTGCTACCCCCGGGTGGGGTGGAAATACGCAGTATTTT.

At least ten counts were recorded for this clonotype. The chain employs TRBV5-6 and TRBJ2-3; 8 positions agree with TRBD2. V was clipped by 4 bases and J by 1 base; unmatched bases: 11. The CDR3 has 17 amino acids. CDR1 is SGHDT, CDR2 YYEEEE, per germline. CDR3 sequence reads: CASSPRGAGVRTDTQYF. CDR3 nucleotides: TGTGCCAGCAGCCCCCGGGGAGCGGGGGTACGCACAGATACGCAGTATTTT.

Points on this clonotype: One base away lies a much larger clone, so this may be a sequencing read error. V and J are TRBV6-5 and TRBJ2-7, with no clear D. Germline lookup yields CDR1 MNHEY and CDR2 SVGAGI. Trimming cost V 2 bases and J 3 bases, with 11 bases left between them. The CDR3 has 14 amino acids. CDR3 nucleotide sequence: TGTGCCAGCAGTTACACCCCAGGCGACTACGAGCAGTACGTC. Translating it yields CASSYTPGDYEQYV.

The rearrangement links TRBV6-2 or TRBV6-3 to TRBJ1-6; D gene ambiguous. This CDR3 comprises 13 residues. Trimming left V 6 bases short and J 8 bases short, with 11 bases between. The germline gives CDR1 MNHEY, CDR2 SVGEGT. The chain's CDR3 is CASRHTTDSPLHF. CDR3 nucleotide sequence: TGTGCCAGCAGACACACAACGGATTCACCCCTCCACTTT.